This T cell receptor (beta chain) was sequenced in a study of tumor-infiltrating lymphocytes in primary liver carcinoma. Study background: Ranging in age from 30 to 69 years, the patients were men and women. The study reported T1-T3 N0M0 tumors spanning 4.2 to 10 cm.

Alongside blood RNA obtained from unsorted whole blood, germline DNA was also extracted. Donors were untreated and chronically infected with HBV. CDR1 and CDR2 from the germline V gene are MGHRA and YSYEKL. V was trimmed by 1 base and J by 0 bases, leaving 15 bases between them. This CDR3 region has 17 residues. Priming with a constant-region primer yielded TCR beta cDNA from about 450 ng total RNA. Investigators got TCR beta libraries out of three nested multiplex PCR rounds, done with slightly modified ARM-PCR. A C-beta reverse primer was combined with TRBV1-TRBV30 forward primers in the first two PCR rounds, and each round had around 11 cycles. MiXCR, run by TCRdb on the multiplex PCR reads, gives a single entry per CDR3 protein. This table has more than 150,000 distinct CDR3 sequences, 50% to 75% appearing once.

The chain uses TRBV4-1 and TRBJ1-1; tentative D call: TRBD1 (5 bases). The clonotype comes from a middle-aged man with primary liver carcinoma and hepatitis B virus infection. Sequencing was done on a sample of peripheral blood. The DNA for the CDR3 is TGCGCCAGCAGCCAAGTTTTAGGGGCGACGGTGAACACTGAAGCTTTCTTT. Its translation: CASSQVLGATVNTEAFF.